This is a list of T cell receptor beta chains from one sample in a study of HIV-infected patients and healthy controls. TCRdb recomputed calls from the 5' RACE reads with MiXCR, one row per CDR3 protein. The sample lists approximately 3,200 distinct CDR3 sequences; roughly 22% were seen once. Sequences were derived from blood, sampled before antiretroviral therapy. These receptors originate from an adult with HIV infection. The CDR3 runs from the conserved cysteine through the conserved F or W. A D gene is named only where the DNA matches it firmly. Size is stated for part of the rows, as once, few or many counts, or as a class when the clone is expanded.

v_gene: TRBV29-1; d_gene: -; j_gene: TRBJ1-2; abundance: medium-sized; CDR3aa: CSVEDGGSSYGYTF; CDR3nt: TGCAGCGTTGAAGATGGGGGCAGCTCCTATGGCTACACCTTC
v_gene: TRBV20-1; d_gene: -; j_gene: TRBJ2-1; abundance: -; CDR3aa: CSARDRGRLSYNEQFF; CDR3nt: TGCAGTGCTAGAGATCGGGGGCGACTCTCCTACAATGAGCAGTTCTTC
v_gene: TRBV6-2/TRBV6-3; d_gene: -; j_gene: TRBJ2-7; abundance: medium-sized; CDR3aa: CASSYSIESEQYF; CDR3nt: TGTGCCAGCAGTTACTCGATCGAAAGCGAGCAGTACTTC
v_gene: TRBV12-3/TRBV12-4; d_gene: TRBD1; j_gene: TRBJ1-2; abundance: -; CDR3aa: CASSTGGYGYTF; CDR3nt: TGTGCCAGCAGCACAGGGGGCTATGGCTACACCTTC
v_gene: TRBV9; d_gene: -; j_gene: TRBJ2-5; abundance: medium-sized; CDR3aa: CASSVRDVQETQYF; CDR3nt: TGTGCCAGCAGCGTCCGGGACGTCCAAGAGACCCAGTACTTC
v_gene: TRBV20-1; d_gene: TRBD2; j_gene: TRBJ2-1; abundance: medium-sized; CDR3aa: CSARDPLGTSGGARNEQFF; CDR3nt: TGCAGTGCTAGAGATCCCCTCGGGACTAGCGGGGGGGCCCGCAATGAGCAGTTCTTC
v_gene: TRBV6-6; d_gene: -; j_gene: TRBJ1-2; abundance: few; CDR3aa: CASSYDRVANYGYTF; CDR3nt: TGTGCCAGCAGTTATGACCGGGTAGCTAACTATGGCTACACCTTC
v_gene: TRBV27; d_gene: -; j_gene: TRBJ2-3; abundance: -; CDR3aa: CASSPYIDTSTDTQYF; CDR3nt: TGTGCCAGCAGTCCTTACATCGATACTAGCACAGATACGCAGTATTTT
v_gene: TRBV7-9; d_gene: TRBD1; j_gene: TRBJ2-2; abundance: -; CDR3aa: CASSRGQGANTGELFF; CDR3nt: TGTGCCAGCAGCCGGGGACAGGGGGCCAACACCGGGGAGCTGTTTTTT
v_gene: TRBV6-5; d_gene: -; j_gene: TRBJ1-1; abundance: medium-sized; CDR3aa: CAARGRLNTEAFF; CDR3nt: TGTGCCGCGAGGGGCAGATTGAACACTGAAGCTTTCTTT
v_gene: TRBV11-2; d_gene: -; j_gene: TRBJ2-1; abundance: medium-sized; CDR3aa: CASSFVSSSRYNEQFF; CDR3nt: TGTGCCAGCAGCTTTGTTAGTAGTTCGCGCTACAATGAGCAGTTCTTC
v_gene: TRBV7-3; d_gene: -; j_gene: TRBJ2-2; abundance: -; CDR3aa: CASSGPPGTGELFF; CDR3nt: TGTGCCAGCAGCGGCCCCCCCGGCACCGGGGAGCTGTTTTTT
v_gene: TRBV7-9; d_gene: TRBD1; j_gene: TRBJ1-4; abundance: medium-sized; CDR3aa: CASSLVAGGAEKLFF; CDR3nt: TGTGCCAGCAGCTTAGTCGCAGGGGGAGCTGAAAAACTGTTTTTT
v_gene: TRBV5-1; d_gene: -; j_gene: TRBJ2-5; abundance: hyperexpanded; CDR3aa: CASSLGQVVGETQYF; CDR3nt: TGCGCCAGCAGCTTGGGCCAGGTCGTGGGGGAGACCCAGTACTTC
v_gene: TRBV12-3/TRBV12-4; d_gene: -; j_gene: TRBJ2-5; abundance: medium-sized; CDR3aa: CASSLERVSETQYF; CDR3nt: TGTGCCAGCAGTTTAGAGAGAGTCAGCGAGACCCAGTACTTC
v_gene: TRBV7-3; d_gene: TRBD1; j_gene: TRBJ2-3; abundance: medium-sized; CDR3aa: CASSAYRGPSTDTQYF; CDR3nt: TGTGCCAGCAGCGCATACAGGGGGCCGAGCACAGATACGCAGTATTTT
v_gene: TRBV21-1; d_gene: -; j_gene: TRBJ1-5; abundance: few; CDR3aa: CASSATADTRGNQPQHF; CDR3nt: TGTGCCAGCAGCGCCACAGCAGACACACGGGGGAATCAGCCCCAGCATTTT
v_gene: TRBV27; d_gene: -; j_gene: TRBJ1-2; abundance: medium-sized; CDR3aa: CASSLRRGWGGYTF; CDR3nt: TGTGCCAGCAGTTTAAGGCGGGGATGGGGGGGCTACACCTTC
v_gene: TRBV5-1; d_gene: TRBD1; j_gene: TRBJ1-2; abundance: hyperexpanded; CDR3aa: CASSRDRGSGYTF; CDR3nt: TGCGCCAGCAGCCGAGACAGGGGATCTGGCTACACCTTC
v_gene: TRBV7-6; d_gene: -; j_gene: TRBJ2-3; abundance: medium-sized; CDR3aa: CARPSIDTQYF; CDR3nt: TGTGCCAGGCCGTCAATAGATACGCAGTATTTT
v_gene: TRBV2; d_gene: -; j_gene: TRBJ2-3; abundance: medium-sized; CDR3aa: CASSEAGAGALGVTQYF; CDR3nt: TGTGCCAGCAGTGAAGCGGGGGCCGGGGCCCTAGGTGTAACGCAGTATTTT
v_gene: TRBV6-1; d_gene: TRBD2; j_gene: TRBJ2-3; abundance: medium-sized; CDR3aa: CASRGLAGASTDTQYF; CDR3nt: TGTGCCAGCAGGGGACTAGCGGGGGCTAGCACAGATACGCAGTATTTT
v_gene: TRBV11-2; d_gene: -; j_gene: TRBJ2-3; abundance: medium-sized; CDR3aa: CASSLVALVGDTQYF; CDR3nt: TGTGCCAGCAGCTTAGTAGCGCTAGTCGGGGATACGCAGTATTTT
v_gene: TRBV3-1; d_gene: -; j_gene: TRBJ1-6; abundance: -; CDR3aa: CASSQGAADDNSPIHF; CDR3nt: TGTGCCAGCAGCCAAGGGGCAGCGGACGATAATTCACCCATCCACTTT
v_gene: TRBV7-2; d_gene: TRBD2; j_gene: TRBJ2-7; abundance: -; CDR3aa: CASSLASGGGSYEQYF; CDR3nt: TGTGCCAGCAGCTTAGCGTCTGGCGGGGGGTCCTACGAGCAGTACTTC
v_gene: TRBV25-1; d_gene: -; j_gene: TRBJ1-6; abundance: -; CDR3aa: CASSEWGVHRESYNSPLHF; CDR3nt: TGTGCCAGCAGTGAATGGGGCGTCCACAGGGAGTCCTATAATTCACCCCTCCACTTT
v_gene: TRBV29-1; d_gene: -; j_gene: TRBJ1-1; abundance: medium-sized; CDR3aa: CSVDGEVSTEAFF; CDR3nt: TGCAGCGTTGATGGTGAAGTGAGCACTGAAGCTTTCTTT
v_gene: TRBV29-1; d_gene: -; j_gene: TRBJ2-1; abundance: once; CDR3aa: CSVETSERMAYNEQFF; CDR3nt: TGCAGCGTTGAAACATCGGAGAGGATGGCCTACAATGAGCAGTTCTTC
v_gene: TRBV2; d_gene: -; j_gene: TRBJ2-5; abundance: -; CDR3aa: CASSEARGETQYF; CDR3nt: TGTGCCAGCAGTGAAGCGAGGGGAGAGACCCAGTACTTC
v_gene: TRBV28; d_gene: -; j_gene: TRBJ2-1; abundance: medium-sized; CDR3aa: CAARGSPYNEQFF; CDR3nt: TGTGCTGCGCGCGGCTCACCCTACAATGAGCAGTTCTTC
v_gene: TRBV6-5; d_gene: -; j_gene: TRBJ1-2; abundance: medium-sized; CDR3aa: CASSYQGGANYGYTF; CDR3nt: TGTGCCAGCAGTTACCAGGGAGGCGCTAACTATGGCTACACCTTC
v_gene: TRBV5-5; d_gene: TRBD1; j_gene: TRBJ2-1; abundance: few; CDR3aa: CASTGQAWDDEQFF; CDR3nt: TGTGCCAGCACAGGACAGGCGTGGGACGATGAGCAGTTCTTC
v_gene: TRBV7-2; d_gene: -; j_gene: TRBJ1-1; abundance: -; CDR3aa: CASSFGPQEAFF; CDR3nt: TGTGCCAGCAGCTTCGGACCCCAGGAGGCTTTCTTT
v_gene: TRBV11-3; d_gene: -; j_gene: TRBJ2-7; abundance: -; CDR3aa: CASSSPDSQESYEQYF; CDR3nt: TGTGCCAGCAGCTCACCGGACAGTCAGGAGTCCTACGAGCAGTACTTC
v_gene: TRBV21-1; d_gene: -; j_gene: TRBJ1-1; abundance: few; CDR3aa: CASSKAIPGGRDTEAFF; CDR3nt: TGTGCCAGCAGCAAAGCTATCCCTGGAGGGAGGGACACTGAAGCTTTCTTT
v_gene: TRBV2; d_gene: TRBD2; j_gene: TRBJ2-1; abundance: medium-sized; CDR3aa: CASRLARNEQFF; CDR3nt: TGTGCCAGCAGACTAGCGCGGAATGAGCAGTTCTTC
v_gene: TRBV2; d_gene: -; j_gene: TRBJ1-2; abundance: -; CDR3aa: CASSERSANYGYTF; CDR3nt: TGTGCCAGCAGTGAGCGTTCGGCTAACTATGGCTACACCTTC
v_gene: TRBV29-1; d_gene: -; j_gene: TRBJ2-3; abundance: few; CDR3aa: CSATDTSGDTQYF; CDR3nt: TGCAGCGCCACGGACACCAGCGGCGATACGCAGTATTTT
v_gene: TRBV29-1; d_gene: -; j_gene: TRBJ1-1; abundance: medium-sized; CDR3aa: CSVELVARNTEAFF; CDR3nt: TGCAGCGTTGAATTAGTGGCTAGGAACACTGAAGCTTTCTTT
v_gene: TRBV7-6; d_gene: -; j_gene: TRBJ2-3; abundance: -; CDR3aa: CARSFAPDTQYF; CDR3nt: TGTGCCAGAAGCTTCGCCCCAGATACGCAGTATTTT
v_gene: TRBV27; d_gene: -; j_gene: TRBJ2-2; abundance: -; CDR3aa: CASSPTPEDRINTGELFF; CDR3nt: TGTGCCAGCAGCCCGACCCCCGAGGACAGAATAAACACCGGGGAGCTGTTTTTT